One sample yielded the 31 T cell receptor beta chains listed below, sequenced in a study of cytomegalovirus exposure and HLA in healthy donors. Primers: 60 Vbeta forward and 13 Jbeta reverse. Sequenced by immunoSEQ multiplex PCR; TCRdb stores in-frame clones only, minus some. The sample lists about 190,000 clones, about 88% occurring once. The sequenced sample consisted of PBMCs. The receptors originated from a woman between 18 and 29 years old in good health and CMV-seronegative.

The rearrangement uses TRBV7-6 and TRBJ2-5, with 11 positions matching TRBD2. The CDR3 covers 16 residues. The germline V gene has CDR1 SGHVS and CDR2 FNYEAQ. The J segment lost 1 base and the V segment lost 6 bases, leaving 7 bases of the junction unmatched. CDR3 in DNA: TGTGCCAGCAGTGATCGAGGACTAGCGGGCCAAGAGACCCAGTACTTC. It is translated as CASSDRGLAGQETQYF.

The rearrangement uses TRBV5-1 and TRBJ1-1; D may be TRBD1 (5 bases). The CDR3 loop spans 15 amino acids. Germline V lookup: CDR1 SGHRS, CDR2 YFSETQ. The V and J ends lost 0 bases and 0 bases respectively, with 9 bases between them. The CDR3 reads CASSLEWGMNTEAFF. CDR3 nucleotide sequence: TGCGCCAGCAGCTTGGAATGGGGCATGAACACTGAAGCTTTCTTT.

This sequence joins TRBV10-3 and TRBJ2-5; D not certain. CDR1 is ENHRY, CDR2 SYGVKD, per germline. There are 13 residues in the CDR3. The V and J ends lost 2 bases and 1 base respectively, with 5 bases between them. The CDR3 DNA reads as TGTGCCATCAGTGAGCATTCCCAAGAGACCCAGTACTTC. It encodes CAISEHSQETQYF.

The chain employs TRBV28 and TRBJ2-1, with 10 nucleotides matching TRBD2. The CDR3 runs 15 residues. The J segment lost 6 bases and the V segment lost 6 bases, leaving 8 bases of the junction unmatched. Germline V gives CDR1 MDHEN, CDR2 SYDVKM. CDR3: CASRSAGGLFNEQFF. Written as DNA, the CDR3 is TGTGCCAGCAGGTCAGCGGGGGGGCTTTTCAATGAGCAGTTCTTC.

This chain joins TRBV11-2 and TRBJ2-1; TRBD1 might be the D (6 bases). The CDR3 loop spans 15 amino acids. The germline CDR1 and CDR2 sequences are SGHAT and FQNNGV. V gave up 0 bases and J gave up 8 bases, with 14 bases separating them. DNA for the CDR3: TGTGCCAGCAGCTTAGAGGGGGCGGATGTTGATGAGCAGTTCTTC. Amino acids: CASSLEGADVDEQFF.

This clone was seen a few times. The chain recombines TRBV6-4 with TRBJ2-3; D may be TRBD1 (6 bases). The length of the CDR3 is 15 residues. Germline loops: CDR1 MRHNA, CDR2 SNTAGT. V was trimmed by 3 bases and J by 1 base, leaving 11 bases between them. The CDR3 DNA follows: TGTGCCAGCAGTGAACGGGCAGGGGGCACAGATACGCAGTATTTT. Translation: CASSERAGGTDTQYF.

The chain uses TRBV9 and TRBJ1-2, with D possibly TRBD1 on 5 matching bases. The length of the CDR3 is 13 residues. Between the trimmed V and J ends, which lost 4 bases and 6 bases, there was a span of 13 bases. Per the germline V gene, CDR1 is SGDLS and CDR2 is YYNGEE. In nucleotides, the CDR3 is TGTGCCAGCAGCCCGAGCGGGGGGAATGGCTACACCTTC. As protein: CASSPSGGNGYTF.

The chain combines TRBV7-6 with TRBJ2-3; 7 nucleotides agree with TRBD1. The germline V gene encodes CDR1 SGHVS and CDR2 FNYEAQ. The length of the CDR3 is 15 residues. V lost 1 base and J lost 1; bases outside the gene matches: 2. CDR3: CASSLGQGGTDTQYF. The CDR3 DNA reads TGTGCCAGCAGCTTAGGACAGGGAGGCACAGATACGCAGTATTTT.

The V gene is TRBV2, the J gene TRBJ1-1; D not resolved. CDR3 length: 13 residues. Trimming took 4 bases from V and 6 from J, leaving 12 bases between them. The V gene's germline CDR1 is SNHLY and CDR2 FYNNEI. The DNA of the CDR3 is TGTGCCAGCAGTGTCAGCATGAGGTCTGAAGCTTTCTTT. Its translation: CASSVSMRSEAFF. Drawing the rest from reference TRBV2 and TRBJ1-1, the complete variable domain is EPEVTQTPSHQVTQMGQEVILRCVPISNHLYFYWYRQILGQKVEFLVSFYNNEISEKSEIFDDQFSVERPDGSNFTLKIRSTKLEDSAMYFCASSVSMRSEAFFGQGTRLTVV.

V gene TRBV5-1 combines with J gene TRBJ2-7; TRBD2 matches at 9 bases. The germline CDR1 and CDR2 sequences are SGHRS and YFSETQ. The CDR3 covers 15 residues. With 0 bases clipped from V and 6 bases from J, the junction kept 7 bases outside the gene matches. CDR3 region: CASSLEVAGAGEQYF. Here the CDR3 DNA reads TGCGCCAGCAGCTTGGAGGTAGCGGGAGCTGGCGAGCAGTACTTC. Full variable domain (remainder filled in from reference TRBV5-1 and TRBJ2-7): KAGVTQTPRYLIKTRGQQVTLSCSPISGHRSVSWYQQTPGQGLQFLFEYFSETQRNKGNFPGRFSGRQFSNSRSEMNVSTLELGDSALYLCASSLEVAGAGEQYFGPGTRLTVT.

As regards this clone: The junction and the germline gene differ at one end; a read error may be behind it. The genes are TRBV7-9 and TRBJ2-5, with TRBD1 matching 7 bases. The CDR3 extends over 14 amino acids. The germline V gene has CDR1 SEHNR and CDR2 FQNEAQ (reference sequence). The CDR3 sequence is CSSRSTGYQETQYF. CDR3 sequence (DNA): TGTTCCAGCCGCTCGACAGGGTACCAAGAGACCCAGTACTTC. The full variable domain, in which reference TRBV7-9 and TRBJ2-5 provide the parts outside the CDR3, is DTGVSQNPRHKITKRGQNVTFRCDPISEHNRLYWYRQTLGQGPEFLTYFQNEAQLEKSRLLSDRFSAERPKGSFSTLEIQRTEQGDSAMYLCSSRSTGYQETQYFGPGTRLLVL.

V usage is TRBV29-1 and J usage is TRBJ1-2; a weak D match, TRBD1 (6 bases). Germline assignment: CDR1 SQVTM and CDR2 ANQGSEA. The CDR3 sequence is 15 residues long. V shed 0 bases and J shed 3 bases, with 14 bases lying between them. In nucleotides, the CDR3 is TGCAGCGTTGAAGATGGGGGTCAGGGGTACTATGGCTACACCTTC. Protein: CSVEDGGQGYYGYTF.

This sequence joins TRBV2 and TRBJ1-5, with 7 bases fitting TRBD1. The V gene's germline CDR1 is SNHLY and CDR2 FYNNEI. The trim removed 6 bases at V and 4 bases at J, leaving 6 bases unmatched. The CDR3 is made up of 14 amino acids. CDR3 region: CASSFGQANQPQHF. The DNA of the CDR3 is TGTGCCAGCAGCTTCGGACAGGCGAATCAGCCCCAGCATTTT.

The chain uses TRBV11-2 and TRBJ2-6; D is unresolved. The CDR3 consists of 14 residues. Germline assignment: CDR1 SGHAT and CDR2 FQNNGV. Trimming took 3 bases from V and 0 from J, leaving 3 bases between them. This CDR3 is CASSFISGANVLTF. CDR3 sequence (DNA): TGTGCCAGCAGCTTCATCTCTGGGGCCAACGTCCTGACTTTC.

This rearrangement joins TRBV30 to TRBJ1-1, with D hard to call. V dropped 2 bases and J dropped 0 bases, with 10 bases sitting between them. The CDR3 extends over 14 amino acids. Per the germline V gene, CDR1 is GTSNPN and CDR2 is SVGIG (reference sequence). CDR3 protein: CAWSPVGLNTEAFF. Here the CDR3 DNA reads TGTGCCTGGAGTCCGGTCGGGTTGAACACTGAAGCTTTCTTT.

The chain's CDR3 is CASSGGGYEQYF. The CDR3 bases are TGTGCCAGTAGTGGGGGGGGCTACGAGCAGTACTTC. The chain couples TRBV19 to TRBJ2-7, with 7 nucleotides matching TRBD2. The J segment lost 3 bases and the V segment lost 5 bases, leaving 1 base of the junction unmatched. CDR1 and CDR2 (germline): LNHDA, SQIVND (reference sequence). The CDR3 is made up of 12 amino acids.

This clone was counted between two and nine times. The CDR3 sequence is CASSVGKGLNTGELFF. In nucleotides, the CDR3 is TGTGCCAGCAGCGTCGGAAAGGGACTCAACACCGGGGAGCTGTTTTTT. J is TRBJ2-2 and V is TRBV9; the D gene is possibly TRBD2 (6 bases). CDR3 length: 16 residues. Trimming took 2 bases from V and 2 from J, leaving 13 bases between them. Germline V gene lookup returns CDR1 SGDLS and CDR2 YYNGEE.

This chain uses TRBV9 with TRBJ2-1; TRBD2 agrees at 7 bases. Germline values: CDR1 SGDLS, CDR2 YYNGEE. With 0 bases clipped from V and 5 bases from J, the junction kept 14 bases outside the gene matches. The CDR3 is 18 amino acids. The CDR3 loop is CASSVASGSSSGHNEQFF. Written as DNA, the CDR3 is TGTGCCAGCAGCGTAGCTAGCGGTAGTTCCAGCGGGCACAATGAGCAGTTCTTC.

The V gene is TRBV6-5, the J gene TRBJ1-6; 7 bases line up with TRBD1. The CDR3 contains 11 residues. The germline CDR1 and CDR2 sequences are MNHEY and SVGAGI. The V segment lost 7 bases and the J segment 12 bases; nucleotides outside the gene matches: 3. The CDR3 sequence is CASTQGGPLHF. CDR3 sequence (DNA): TGTGCCAGCACCCAGGGGGGACCCCTCCACTTT.

The chain uses TRBV19 and TRBJ2-4; TRBD1 matches 11 bases. This CDR3 has 15 residues. After removal of 8 bases from V and 0 bases from J, the junction contained 3 bases not matched to a gene. Per the germline V gene, CDR1 is LNHDA and CDR2 is SQIVND (reference sequence). The CDR3 sequence: CASGQGARAKNIQYF. CDR3 sequence (DNA): TGTGCCAGTGGACAGGGGGCCAGAGCCAAAAACATTCAGTACTTC.

In its sample, this clone was seen once. V and J are TRBV30 and TRBJ2-1, with 7 nucleotides matching TRBD2. The germline CDR1 and CDR2 sequences are GTSNPN and SVGIG (reference sequence). V lost 1 base and J lost 6; bases outside the gene matches: 15. The CDR3 covers 17 residues. In nucleotides, the CDR3 is TGTGCCTGGAGTGGGGGACTATCGGTGGGCTTCGGCAATGAGCAGTTCTTC. Encoded protein: CAWSGGLSVGFGNEQFF.

The chain carries TRBV7-9 and TRBJ2-3; tentatively, D is TRBD2 (5 bases). The V gene lost 1 base and the J gene lost 4 bases, with 9 bases spanning the gap. This CDR3 has 14 amino acids. CDR1 is SEHNR, CDR2 FQNEAQ, per germline (reference sequence). The CDR3 region has the DNA TGTGCCAGCAGCTTAGGTGGGAGCTCAGATACGCAGTATTTT. Protein sequence: CASSLGGSSDTQYF.

This chain links TRBV9 with TRBJ1-2, with D tentatively TRBD1 (5 bases). The germline CDR1 and CDR2 sequences are SGDLS and YYNGEE. Trimming pared 0 bases from V and 7 bases from J, leaving 16 bases between. The CDR3 contains 15 residues. The CDR3 sequence is CASSVGDSQTGGYTF. The CDR3 nucleotides are TGTGCCAGCAGCGTAGGCGACAGCCAAACAGGTGGCTACACCTTC.

The chain couples TRBV5-1 to TRBJ1-2; TRBD1 matches at 7 bases. This CDR3 is 16 amino acids long. Looked up from germline, CDR1 is SGHRS and CDR2 is YFSETQ. The ends lost 7 bases at V and 4 bases at J; junction bases unmatched: 16. CDR3 DNA: TGCGCCAGCGCCCTCGGAGACAGGGAGAACCTCTATGGCTACACCTTC. Translating it yields CASALGDRENLYGYTF.

V gene TRBV18 combines with J gene TRBJ2-7; D may be TRBD2 (6 bases). The CDR3 is made up of 14 amino acids. Germline loops: CDR1 KGHSH, CDR2 LQKENI. The V end was cut by 8 bases, the J end by 6 bases, with 20 bases between. The CDR3 DNA reads TGTGCCAGCGGGCGGGAATCGAGGGGAGGCGAGCAGTACTTC. Translated: CASGRESRGGEQYF.

This chain's CDR3 is CASSLFRRGRGGATEAFF. The CDR3, as DNA: TGTGCCAGCAGTTTATTTCGGCGCGGGCGAGGAGGGGCTACTGAAGCTTTCTTT. The rearrangement links TRBV28 to TRBJ1-1; D perhaps matches TRBD1 (5 bases). The germline V and J ends were trimmed by 1 base and 5 bases, with 23 bases remaining between them. The CDR3 has 18 amino acids. Germline CDR1 MDHEN, CDR2 SYDVKM.

In the case of this clone: At one boundary the junction diverges from the germline segment, which might be a read error. V is TRBV7-9 and J is TRBJ1-2; perhaps TRBD1 as D (5 bases). In germline, CDR1 is SEHNR, CDR2 FQNEAQ (reference sequence). The CDR3 is made up of 15 amino acids. The DNA for the CDR3 is TGTTCCAGCAGCCCCTCTTGGGGGGTTGGAATTGGCTACACCTTC. Protein: CSSSPSWGVGIGYTF.

The chain links TRBV18 to TRBJ1-2, with a possible D match to TRBD1 (6 bases). The germline V and J ends were trimmed by 6 bases and 4 bases, with 24 bases remaining between them. This CDR3 has 17 amino acids. Germline CDR1 reads KGHSH; CDR2 reads LQKENI. The DNA for the CDR3 is TGTGCCAGCTCCGCAGGGGAAGGGCTCCCGCCCGCCTATGGCTACACCTTC. It specifies CASSAGEGLPPAYGYTF.

The rearrangement links TRBV19 to TRBJ1-1; tentative D call: TRBD1 (5 bases). CDR1 LNHDA and CDR2 SQIVND come from the germline V gene (reference sequence). This CDR3 contains 14 residues. V was trimmed by 3 bases and J by 4 bases, leaving 12 bases between them. CDR3 loop: CASSIRYQGTEAFF. CDR3 DNA sequence: TGTGCCAGTAGTATCAGGTACCAGGGCACTGAAGCTTTCTTT.

The rearrangement uses TRBV7-3 and TRBJ2-2, with a weak D call TRBD2 (5 bases). V lost 3 bases to trimming and J lost 7 bases, with 9 bases between them. This CDR3 is built from 13 residues. CDR1 SGHTA and CDR2 FQGTGA come from the germline V gene. Written as DNA, the CDR3 is TGTGCCAGCAGCTTCGGAGGACGCGGGGAGCTGTTTTTT. Translating it yields CASSFGGRGELFF.

This clone was counted a single time. The chain has TRBV5-1 and TRBJ2-7; 7 nucleotides agree with TRBD1. The V and J ends lost 4 bases and 0 bases, in that order; junction bases with no gene match: 4. This CDR3 comprises 14 residues. Germline V lookup: CDR1 SGHRS, CDR2 YFSETQ. Here the CDR3 DNA reads TGCGCCAGCAGCCCCGGACAGGTCTCCTACGAGCAGTACTTC. As protein: CASSPGQVSYEQYF.